This TCR beta chain derives from a study of control samples from healthy donors and cancer patients. Clones were read by immunoSEQ multiplex PCR, and TCRdb kept only the in-frame ones, dropping some. Among tens of thousands of clones, around 83% were seen once, and the ten largest hold more than 9%. The TCR originated in a man aged 55 to 70 with head and neck cancer. Sequenced input: PBMCs.

The CDR3 sequence is CASSPQTSGANTGELFF. DNA of the CDR3: TGTGCCAGCAGTCCCCAGACTAGCGGGGCGAACACCGGGGAGCTGTTTTTT. This sequence joins TRBV27 and TRBJ2-2; 11 bases fit TRBD2. From germline, CDR1 is MNHEY and CDR2 SMNVEV (reference sequence). V gave up 5 bases and J gave up 0 bases; unmatched junction bases: 5. CDR3 size: 17 residues.